Each of the 27 T cell receptor beta chains below was sequenced from the same sample in a study of OX40 agonist ivuxolimab in advanced cancers. This table comes from immunoSEQ multiplex PCR, and its TCRdb copy is limited to in-frame clones, with some not included. The data hold about 46,000 clones, with approximately 90% observed a single time. The sequencing here drew on CD4+ or CD8+ T cells sorted from blood, taken in a trial of the OX40 agonist ivuxolimab. These receptors were taken from an adult with an advanced solid tumor such as melanoma, head and neck, liver or kidney cancer.

V is TRBV15 and J is TRBJ2-7; D gene unclear. Germline loops: CDR1 LNHNV, CDR2 YYDKDF (reference sequence). V lost 0 bases and J 3 bases, leaving 6 bases between the germline ends. The length of the CDR3 is 13 residues. The CDR3 sequence is CATSRDRDYEQYF. Written as DNA, the CDR3 is TGTGCCACCAGCAGAGATCGCGACTACGAGCAGTACTTC.

DNA of the CDR3: TGCGCCAGCAATGGTTTGAGTAGCAATCAGCCCCAGCATTTT. This gives the protein CASNGLSSNQPQHF. The genes are TRBV23-1 and TRBJ1-5; D is undetermined. TRBV23-1 is classed as an ORF, of uncertain function. The CDR3 covers 14 residues. The V end lost 7 bases, the J end lost 0 bases, and 10 bases lay between the germline ends.

A single count supports this clone. The chain employs TRBV6-5 and TRBJ2-2; 10 bases fit TRBD1. V dropped 10 bases and J dropped 4; count of bases not matched to a gene: 6. The CDR3 contains 14 residues. Germline assignment: CDR1 MNHEY and CDR2 SVGAGI. The CDR3 DNA reads TGTGCCACCTCCGGGACAGGGGTCACCGGGGAGCTGTTTTTT. This sequence encodes CATSGTGVTGELFF.

The gene calls are TRBV5-1 and TRBJ2-1; D might be TRBD2 (6 bases). Germline CDR1 is SGHRS and CDR2 is YFSETQ. V shed 0 bases and J shed 0 bases, with 10 bases lying between them. This CDR3 has 16 residues. Here the CDR3 reads CASSLGRGSSYNEQFF. The CDR3, as DNA: TGCGCCAGCAGCTTGGGCCGGGGGAGCTCCTACAATGAGCAGTTCTTC.

The chain couples TRBV28 to TRBJ2-7; D remains unclear. The germline gives CDR1 MDHEN, CDR2 SYDVKM. The ends were cut back, 4 bases at V and 1 base at J, with 11 bases in the middle. The CDR3 is 14 residues long. CDR3 protein: CASSSLFRSYEQYF. The CDR3 region has the DNA TGTGCCAGCAGTTCCCTGTTTCGGTCCTACGAGCAGTACTTC.

CDR3 loop: CASSQGNYEQFF. The CDR3 DNA sequence: TGCGCCAGCAGCCAAGGAAACTATGAGCAGTTCTTC. This chain joins TRBV4-3 and TRBJ2-1; D unresolved. The V end was cut by 1 base, the J end by 8 bases, with 6 bases between. CDR1 LGHNA and CDR2 YSLEER come from the germline V gene. CDR3 length equals 12 residues.

The V and J genes are TRBV27 and TRBJ2-2, with 8 nucleotides matching TRBD2. This CDR3 contains 20 residues. Looked up from germline, CDR1 is MNHEY and CDR2 is SMNVEV (reference sequence). Trimming took 3 bases from V and 3 from J; bases not matched to a gene: 18. As DNA, the CDR3 is TGTGCCAGCAGTTTTTCCGGGACTAGTTCGCGCGGGAGTGACACCGGGGAGCTGTTTTTT. This gives the protein CASSFSGTSSRGSDTGELFF.

The J gene is TRBJ2-1, the V gene TRBV9; the D gene is possibly TRBD2 (6 bases). This CDR3 comprises 15 residues. Trimming stripped 4 bases from V and 8 bases from J, with 19 bases between. Germline V gene sequence: CDR1 SGDLS, CDR2 YYNGEE. The CDR3 DNA reads as TGTGCCAGCAGCACTCAGGACTATCTCCCACATGAGCAGTTCTTC. Translation: CASSTQDYLPHEQFF.

The chain links TRBV30 to TRBJ1-4; D is perhaps TRBD1 (6 bases). Germline V gene sequence: CDR1 GTSNPN, CDR2 SVGIG (reference sequence). V lost 4 bases to trimming and J lost 5 bases, with 14 bases between them. This CDR3 comprises 14 residues. In nucleotides, the CDR3 is TGTGCCTGGACCATCTACAGGGAAAATGAAAAACTGTTTTTT. Amino acid sequence: CAWTIYRENEKLFF.

The chain is built from TRBV2 and TRBJ2-1; D is perhaps TRBD1 or TRBD2 (5 bases each). This CDR3 has 14 amino acids. The V gene's germline CDR1 is SNHLY and CDR2 FYNNEI. Trimming removed 9 bases from V and 3 bases from J, with 15 bases in between. The CDR3 is CASDRDPNYNEQFF. In DNA form, the CDR3 reads TGTGCCAGTGACCGGGACCCAAACTACAATGAGCAGTTCTTC.

In its sample, this clone was seen a few times. The genes are TRBV7-9 and TRBJ2-1; 7 nucleotides align to TRBD2. CDR3 length: 18 amino acids. Trimming removed 1 base from V and 2 bases from J; junction bases left unmatched: 11. Per the germline V gene, CDR1 is SEHNR and CDR2 is FQNEAQ (reference sequence). CDR3 amino acids: CASSLVGVISGTYNEQFF. CDR3 DNA: TGTGCCAGCAGCTTAGTCGGGGTAATCAGCGGGACCTACAATGAGCAGTTCTTC.

The chain recombines TRBV28 with TRBJ2-4; 9 nucleotides line up with TRBD1. With V trimmed by 5 bases and J by 12 bases, 8 bases remained unmatched. The CDR3 is made up of 13 amino acids. Germline lookup yields CDR1 MDHEN and CDR2 SYDVKM. The CDR3 spells CASSQIPGQGQYF. Here the CDR3 DNA reads TGTGCCAGCAGTCAGATTCCGGGACAGGGTCAGTACTTC.

This clone appeared a single time. The chain recombines TRBV9 with TRBJ1-6; 8 bases fit TRBD1. J was trimmed by 1 base and V by 3 bases; bases with no gene match: 0. This CDR3 spans 15 amino acids. Germline V gives CDR1 SGDLS, CDR2 YYNGEE. The CDR3 nucleotides are TGTGCCAGCAGCGGACAGGGGTCCTATAATTCACCCCTCCACTTT. This codes for CASSGQGSYNSPLHF.

This chain connects TRBV11-2 to TRBJ2-1; TRBD2 agrees at 13 bases. The CDR3 extends over 19 amino acids. The V segment lost 4 bases and the J segment 2 bases; nucleotides outside the gene matches: 11. Per germline, CDR1 SGHAT and CDR2 FQNNGV. The CDR3 here is CASSSGTSGRAGTYNEQFF. The CDR3 coding sequence is TGTGCCAGCAGCTCCGGAACTAGCGGGAGGGCCGGAACCTACAATGAGCAGTTCTTC. Full variable domain (rest looked up from reference TRBV11-2 and TRBJ2-1): EAGVAQSPRYKIIEKRQSVAFWCNPISGHATLYWYQQILGQGPKLLIQFQNNGVVDDSQLPKDRFSAERLKGVDSTLKIQPAKLEDSAVYLCASSSGTSGRAGTYNEQFFGPGTRLTVL.

In this sample, this clone turned up once. The genes are TRBV19 and TRBJ2-7, with 10 bases lining up with TRBD1. The CDR3 has 14 residues. Germline lookup yields CDR1 LNHDA and CDR2 SQIVND (reference sequence). With 5 bases clipped from V and 3 bases from J, the junction kept 4 bases outside the gene matches. In nucleotides, the CDR3 is TGTGCCAGTAGTGCTGGACAGGGGGGCTACGAGCAGTACTTC. It encodes CASSAGQGGYEQYF.

The chain has TRBV27 and TRBJ2-3, with D perhaps matching TRBD2 (7 bases). V lost 3 bases, J lost 4 bases, and 17 bases lay in between. Germline-derived CDR1 and CDR2 are MNHEY and SMNVEV (reference sequence). The CDR3 totals 16 residues. DNA of the CDR3: TGTGCCAGCAGTTTTAGGGGGGGGGCTTTGGCAGATACGCAGTATTTT. This encodes CASSFRGGALADTQYF.

The chain is built from TRBV7-9 and TRBJ2-7; possibly TRBD1 or TRBD2 for D (7 bases each). Germline CDR1 reads SEHNR; CDR2 reads FQNEAQ (reference sequence). This CDR3 spans 16 amino acids. V shed 5 bases and J shed 2 bases, with 19 bases lying between them. CDR3 protein: CASSLKAGQLTYEQYF. As DNA, the CDR3 is TGTGCCAGCAGCCTCAAAGCGGGACAGCTAACCTACGAGCAGTACTTC.

The rearrangement joins TRBV4-2 to TRBJ2-7, with D possibly being TRBD1 (6 bases). In germline, CDR1 is LGHNA, CDR2 YNFKEQ. The CDR3 runs 15 residues. V dropped 4 bases and J dropped 3 bases, with 16 bases sitting between them. CDR3 protein: CASSPRGGDGYEQYF. The CDR3, as DNA: TGTGCCAGCAGCCCAAGAGGGGGAGATGGCTACGAGCAGTACTTC.

The rearrangement uses TRBV14 and TRBJ2-5, with a weak D call TRBD2 (5 bases). Germline V gene lookup returns CDR1 SGHDN and CDR2 FVKESK. The CDR3 runs to 16 residues. V dropped 0 bases and J dropped 2 bases, with 13 bases sitting between them. CDR3 sequence: CASSQDWRGIQETQYF. The CDR3 DNA is TGTGCCAGCAGCCAAGATTGGCGAGGGATACAAGAGACCCAGTACTTC. Complete variable domain (other parts from reference TRBV14 and TRBJ2-5): EAGVTQFPSHSVIEKGQTVTLRCDPISGHDNLYWYRRVMGKEIKFLLHFVKESKQDESGMPNNRFLAERTGGTYSTLKVQPAELEDSGVYFCASSQDWRGIQETQYFGPGTRLLVL.

V and J are TRBV4-1 and TRBJ2-5; D remains ambiguous. Per germline, CDR1 MGHRA and CDR2 YSYEKL. The CDR3 runs 13 residues. Between the trimmed V and J ends, which lost 0 bases and 5 bases, there was a span of 7 bases. In DNA, the CDR3 is TGCGCCAGCAGCCAAGAAGGGTCCGAGACCCAGTACTTC. Translation gives CASSQEGSETQYF.

This clone was seen once. The CDR3 DNA reads as TGCGCCAGCAGCGTTCTTGGGGGCAACTACAATGAGCAGTTCTTC. This codes for CASSVLGGNYNEQFF. This chain uses TRBV5-1 with TRBJ2-1; a weak D match, TRBD1 (6 bases). This CDR3 has 15 residues. The germline V gene encodes CDR1 SGHRS and CDR2 YFSETQ. Trimming took off 4 bases at V and 3 bases at J, with 14 bases between the two ends.

CDR3 nucleotides: TGTGCCAGCAGCCCGGGGGAGACAGGGAGCAATCAGCCCCAGCATTTT. This gives the protein CASSPGETGSNQPQHF. The rearrangement links TRBV7-9 to TRBJ1-5, with 7 bases matching TRBD1. The germline gives CDR1 SEHNR, CDR2 FQNEAQ (reference sequence). CDR3 size: 16 residues. V dropped 5 bases and J dropped 1; count of bases not matched to a gene: 8.

The chain carries TRBV29-1 and TRBJ1-1; D may be TRBD1 (6 bases). There are 13 residues in the CDR3. CDR1 SQVTM and CDR2 ANQGSEA come from the germline V gene. V was trimmed by 7 bases and J by 4 bases, leaving 16 bases between them. The CDR3: CSETQGFGTEAFF. The CDR3 region has the DNA TGCAGCGAGACACAGGGATTCGGCACTGAAGCTTTCTTT.

The CDR3 sequence is CASIKQGGTEAFF. For the CDR3, the DNA is TGTGCCAGCATTAAACAGGGGGGCACTGAAGCTTTCTTT. The chain couples TRBV6-5 to TRBJ1-1; 8 nucleotides agree with TRBD1. The CDR3 contains 13 residues. The V gene's germline CDR1 is MNHEY and CDR2 SVGAGI. The V gene end was trimmed by 7 bases and the J gene end by 4 bases; junction bases not matched to a gene: 5.

The V call is TRBV10-2, the J call TRBJ2-1; 7 bases align to TRBD2. CDR3 length: 11 amino acids. V lost 6 bases and J lost 11; bases outside the gene matches: 4. Germline values: CDR1 WSHSY, CDR2 SAAADI. In DNA, the CDR3 is TGCGCCAGCAGGATGGGACTACAGCAGTTCTTC. It codes for CASRMGLQQFF.

CDR3 DNA: TGCAGCGTTGCCTTAGGGCTCAATGAGCAGTTCTTC. Translating it yields CSVALGLNEQFF. The chain is built from TRBV29-1 and TRBJ2-1, with D uncertain. The V and J ends lost 4 bases and 6 bases respectively, with 10 bases between them. Germline loops: CDR1 SQVTM, CDR2 ANQGSEA. The CDR3 has 12 residues.

This chain connects TRBV25-1 to TRBJ1-2; D is unresolved. Per the germline V gene, CDR1 is MGHDK and CDR2 is SYGVNS. The ends were cut back, 4 bases at V and 1 base at J, with 1 base in the middle. The CDR3 spans 11 residues. CDR3 DNA sequence: TGTGCCAGCAGTGTTAACTATGGCTACACCTTC. Its protein is CASSVNYGYTF.